A single sample is the source of the 4 T cell receptor beta chains below, sequenced in a study of identical twins. TCRdb re-derived calls from the 5' RACE reads in MiXCR, one entry per CDR3 protein. The table has 400,000 to 600,000 distinct CDR3 sequences, approximately 20% seen once. These data also formed part of another study, on yellow fever vaccine responses in identical twins.

The source material was CD4+ T cells sorted from blood. The source of these receptors is a young woman in good health.

The V call is TRBV24-1, the J call TRBJ2-1; weak D call: TRBD2 (6 bases). Germline V CDR1 and CDR2: KGHDR, SFDVKD. CDR3 length equals 15 residues. V lost 1 base to trimming and J lost 9 bases, with 15 bases between them. CDR3 amino acids: CATSDLRGRDTEQFF. CDR3 nucleotides: TGTGCCACCAGTGATTTACGGGGGAGAGATACTGAGCAGTTCTTC.

There are a few counts of this clonotype. The V call is TRBV24-1, the J call TRBJ2-2, with D tentatively TRBD1 (6 bases). Germline CDR1 KGHDR, CDR2 SFDVKD. V lost 2 bases and J lost 5, with 14 bases in between. The CDR3 is made up of 16 amino acids. This chain's CDR3 is CATSDSTGLRTGELFF. The CDR3 nucleotides read TGTGCCACCAGTGATTCAACAGGGCTGAGAACCGGGGAGCTGTTTTTT.

This chain uses TRBV2 with TRBJ2-1; 9 bases are a match to TRBD2. CDR3 length equals 14 residues. V was clipped by 6 bases and J by 2 bases; unmatched bases: 2. CDR1 and CDR2 from the germline V gene are SNHLY and FYNNEI. This chain's CDR3 is CASRKRGAYNEQFF. The CDR3 coding sequence is TGTGCCAGCAGAAAGCGGGGGGCCTACAATGAGCAGTTCTTC.

This clonotype was seen more than once but under ten times. The chain has TRBV12-3 or TRBV12-4 and TRBJ2-3, with 7 bases aligning to TRBD2. This CDR3 comprises 17 residues. The V and J ends lost 3 bases and 4 bases, in that order; junction bases with no gene match: 13. The CDR3 nucleotides read TGTGCCAGCAGTTTCGGGGTTTCGGCGGGAGTCCCAGATACGCAGTATTTT. Protein sequence: CASSFGVSAGVPDTQYF.